This TCR beta chain was retrieved from a study of blood T cell repertoires in COVID-19. TCRdb's copy holds only in-frame clones and misses some; the assay was immunoSEQ multiplex PCR. The table lists 200,000 to 250,000 clones, 60% to 85% of them singletons. CDR1 WSHSY and CDR2 SAAADI come from the germline V gene. Trimming shortened V by 2 bases and J by 0 bases, and 23 bases separated the two germline ends. The CDR3 is 20 residues long. The clonotype was recovered from a woman in her 70s with acute or convalescent COVID-19. J is TRBJ2-4 and V is TRBV10-2; maybe TRBD1 (6 bases). Specimen: peripheral blood. The CDR3 DNA reads as TGCGCCAGCAGTGAGACCTTCTCAGGGGCCGCCTCTCTAGCCAAAAACATTCAGTACTTC. This codes for CASSETFSGAASLAKNIQYF.